The source of this T cell receptor (beta chain) is a study of T cell repertoires in cytomegalovirus infection. Across the whole study: Public TCR beta signatures indicated both CMV infection and matching HLA type.

TCRdb used MiXCR to reprocess the reads, holding one entry per CDR3 protein. The sample shows a few hundred thousand distinct CDR3 sequences, over 15% of them seen only once. With regard to this clonotype: Its specificity is unknown.

Study-level results: The study found HLA-C-restricted CMV-specific TCR beta clonotypes dominating the ex vivo response. Summed frequency of shared TCR beta families picked out CMV carriers who also had the relevant HLA.

V was shortened by 2 bases and J by 6 bases, with 19 bases between the two germline ends. The CDR3 is made up of 17 amino acids. Specimen: CD8+ T cells from PBMCs. This clonotype originated in a human donor in good health (CMV status not recorded). Some clones in this sample may be carry-over from other donors' samples. V and J are TRBV23-1 and TRBJ2-2; the D gene is possibly TRBD2 (6 bases). TRBV23-1 belongs to the ORF category, with a function that is uncertain. The CDR3 DNA reads as TGCGCCAGCAGTCAAATAGGGGTCGGGGGTTGGGCCGGGGAGCTGTTTTTT. Protein sequence: CASSQIGVGGWAGELFF.